The rows below give T cell receptor beta chains drawn from one sample of a study of T cell responses to AZD1222 COVID-19 vaccine. This table comes from immunoSEQ multiplex PCR, and its TCRdb copy is limited to in-frame clones, with some not included. The sample consists of 100,000 to 140,000 clones, about 90% of them appearing once. The starting material was peripheral blood, obtained on day 0 of AZD1222 vaccination. Receptors were obtained from an adult in good health. CDR3s include the opening cysteine and the closing phenylalanine or tryptophan. A D gene is named only where the DNA matches it firmly. Size tells how often a clone was seen (once, few, many) or the class of an expanded clone, and some rows leave it out.

d_gene,abundance,j_gene,v_gene,CDR3nt,CDR3aa
TRBD2,.,TRBJ2-7,TRBV28,TGTGCCAGCAGGGGGACTATAACCTACGAGCAGTACTTC,CASRGTITYEQYF
.,few,TRBJ2-2,TRBV6-6,TGTGCCAGCAGTTACGGGCCGAATTCCAGGGAGCTGTTTTTT,CASSYGPNSRELFF
.,few,TRBJ1-1,TRBV28,TGTGCCAGCAGTCCCCAGGGTTTTGGGCGTCAGCGGACTGAAGCTTTCTTT,CASSPQGFGRQRTEAFF
.,.,TRBJ1-2,TRBV24-1,TGTGCCACCAGTGATTTCCGGGGGTCCGACTATGGCTACACCTTC,CATSDFRGSDYGYTF
.,.,TRBJ1-3,TRBV6-6,TGTGCCACCTCACAGGGTAACACCATATATTTT,CATSQGNTIYF
.,.,TRBJ2-3,TRBV7-3,TGTGCCAGCAGCTTAATTGGGACTCACTTCACAGATACGCAGTATTTT,CASSLIGTHFTDTQYF
.,.,TRBJ2-7,TRBV7-8,TGTGCCAGCAGCCCTCCTGAGGCGGGGAGAATCTACGAGCAGTACTTC,CASSPPEAGRIYEQYF
TRBD1,.,TRBJ1-5,TRBV10-3,TGTGCCATCAGCTCAGGGGGGCTCAATCAGCCCCAGCATTTT,CAISSGGLNQPQHF
.,.,TRBJ1-5,TRBV4-2,TGTGCCAGCAGCCAAGGGTCAAATCAGCCCCAGCATTTT,CASSQGSNQPQHF
TRBD1,.,TRBJ1-2,TRBV7-8,TGTGCCAGCAGCTTAGGGACAGGGGGCTCGGGTAACTATGGCTACACCTTC,CASSLGTGGSGNYGYTF
TRBD2,few,TRBJ2-1,TRBV6-6,TGTGCCAGCAATGGGAGGGACCCTAGCTCCTACAATGAGCAGTTCTTC,CASNGRDPSSYNEQFF
TRBD2,.,TRBJ2-3,TRBV3-1/TRBV3-2,TGTGCCAGCAGCCCCCGGATAGCGGGGGGCACAGATACGCAGTATTTT,CASSPRIAGGTDTQYF
TRBD2,.,TRBJ2-1,TRBV3-1/TRBV3-2,TGTGCCAGCAGCCAAGTATCCGGACTAGCGGGAGTCGAGCAGTTCTTC,CASSQVSGLAGVEQFF
.,.,TRBJ2-3,TRBV14,TGTGCCAGCAGCCAAGGCAGGGGCCGCACAGATACGCAGTATTTT,CASSQGRGRTDTQYF
.,.,TRBJ1-5,TRBV18,TGTGCCAGCTCACGATCACTGGAGGAGCCCCAGCATTTT,CASSRSLEEPQHF
TRBD2,.,TRBJ2-7,TRBV6-5,TGTGCCAGCAGTTCGAGAGCGGGGGGATCCTCCTACGAGCAGTACTTC,CASSSRAGGSSYEQYF
.,few,TRBJ2-2,TRBV5-4,TGTGCCAGCAGCTGGGGCACCGGGGAGCTGTTTTTT,CASSWGTGELFF